This T cell receptor (beta chain) appears in the sequencing data of a study of identical twins. About this clonotype itself: The antigen remains undetermined.

The junction had 6 bases not matched to a gene; V was cut back by 3 bases and J by 5 bases. There are 14 residues in the CDR3. Germline CDR1 and CDR2: KGHSH and LQKENI. Study-level findings and limits: Abundant beta clonotypes from cord blood bore fewer insertions; memory repertoires lacked this pattern.

TCRdb analysed the 5' RACE reads with MiXCR anew, one entry per CDR3 protein. This table holds under 1 million distinct CDR3 sequences, more than 9% found once. These same data were also listed under a study on yellow fever vaccine responses in identical twins.

This sequence joins TRBV18 and TRBJ1-1, with 7 bases that match TRBD1. This clonotype was obtained from a woman aged 18-29 years in good health. Sequenced: PBMCs. The CDR3 loop is CASSPTGVRTEAFF. The DNA for the CDR3 is TGTGCCAGCTCACCTACAGGGGTTCGGACTGAAGCTTTCTTT. Together with reference TRBV18 and TRBJ1-1, the CDR3 gives the full variable domain: NAGVMQNPRHLVRRRGQEARLRCSPMKGHSHVYWYRQLPEEGLKFMVYLQKENIIDESGMPKERFSAEFPKEGPSILRIQQVVRGDSAAYFCASSPTGVRTEAFFGQGTRLTVV.